These 3 T cell receptor beta chains originate from one sample sequenced in a study of control samples from healthy donors and cancer patients. The table came from immunoSEQ multiplex PCR; TCRdb's copy has only in-frame clones and leaves some out. This table holds fewer than 95,000 clones, around 81% found once. Sequenced: blood. The receptor source for this set is a young man in good health.

Turning to this clone: Additional DNA sequences in this sample encode the identical CDR3. This chain uses TRBV7-9 with TRBJ2-7; D is perhaps TRBD1 or TRBD2 (6 bases each). The germline V and J ends were trimmed by 0 bases and 4 bases, with 10 bases remaining between them. Looked up from germline, CDR1 is SEHNR and CDR2 is FQNEAQ (reference sequence). This CDR3 contains 14 residues. CDR3 sequence: CASSLAGGAYEQYF. For the CDR3, the DNA is TGTGCCAGCAGCTTAGCCGGGGGCGCTTACGAGCAGTACTTC.

This chain joins TRBV5-4 and TRBJ2-3; D gene unclear. With 2 bases removed from V and 1 base from J, the gap between germline ends came to 11 bases. Germline loops: CDR1 SGHNT, CDR2 YYREEE (reference sequence). The CDR3 has 15 amino acids. In nucleotides, the CDR3 is TGTGCCAGCAGCTTAGACCCAAGAGGCACAGATACGCAGTATTTT. This encodes CASSLDPRGTDTQYF.

This clone appeared once. V usage is TRBV6-1 and J usage is TRBJ2-7, with TRBD2 matching over 11 bases. With V trimmed by 3 bases and J by 0 bases, 10 bases remained unmatched. This CDR3 has 18 amino acids. The germline V gene encodes CDR1 MNHNS and CDR2 SASEGT. The CDR3: CASSDDGSSGGYSYEQYF. CDR3 in DNA: TGTGCCAGCAGTGATGATGGGTCTAGCGGGGGGTACTCCTACGAGCAGTACTTC.